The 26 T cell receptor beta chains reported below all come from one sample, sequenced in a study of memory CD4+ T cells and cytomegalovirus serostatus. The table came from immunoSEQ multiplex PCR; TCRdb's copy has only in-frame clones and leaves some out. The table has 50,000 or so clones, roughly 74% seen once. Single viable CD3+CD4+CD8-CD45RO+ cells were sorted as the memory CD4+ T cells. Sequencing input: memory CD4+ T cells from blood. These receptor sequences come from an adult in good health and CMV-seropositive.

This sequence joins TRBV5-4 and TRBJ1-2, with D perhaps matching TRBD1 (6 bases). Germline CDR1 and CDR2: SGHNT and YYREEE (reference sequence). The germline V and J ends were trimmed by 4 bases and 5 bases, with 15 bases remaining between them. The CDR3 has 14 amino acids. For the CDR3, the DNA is TGTGCCAGCAGCCACAGGGCTCTAGAGTATGGCTACACCTTC. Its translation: CASSHRALEYGYTF.

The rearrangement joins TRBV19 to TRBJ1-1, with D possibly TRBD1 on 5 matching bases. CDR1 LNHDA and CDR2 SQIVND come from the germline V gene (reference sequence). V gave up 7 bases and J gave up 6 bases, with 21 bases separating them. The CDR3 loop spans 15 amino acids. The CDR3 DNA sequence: TGTGCCAGTACCCTCACGGGACTCCGACTCGCTGAAGCTTTCTTT. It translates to CASTLTGLRLAEAFF.

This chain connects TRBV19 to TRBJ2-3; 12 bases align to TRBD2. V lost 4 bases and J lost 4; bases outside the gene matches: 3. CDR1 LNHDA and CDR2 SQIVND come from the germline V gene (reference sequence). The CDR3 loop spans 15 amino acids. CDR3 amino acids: CASSTSGGVADTQYF. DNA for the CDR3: TGTGCCAGTAGTACTAGCGGGGGGGTCGCAGATACGCAGTATTTT.

The CDR3 reads CASSPRTGGGEQYF. CDR3 nucleotides: TGTGCCAGCAGCCCAAGGACAGGGGGCGGGGAGCAGTACTTC. The gene calls are TRBV11-3 and TRBJ2-7, with 11 bases lining up with TRBD1. There are 14 residues in the CDR3. Germline V CDR1 and CDR2: SGHNT, YENEEA. Trimming removed 5 bases from V and 7 bases from J; junction bases left unmatched: 7.

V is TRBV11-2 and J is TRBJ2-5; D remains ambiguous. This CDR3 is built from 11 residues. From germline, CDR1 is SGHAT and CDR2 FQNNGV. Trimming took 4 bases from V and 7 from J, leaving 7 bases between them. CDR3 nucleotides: TGTGCCAGCAGCTCCAAACTGACCCAGTACTTC. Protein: CASSSKLTQYF.

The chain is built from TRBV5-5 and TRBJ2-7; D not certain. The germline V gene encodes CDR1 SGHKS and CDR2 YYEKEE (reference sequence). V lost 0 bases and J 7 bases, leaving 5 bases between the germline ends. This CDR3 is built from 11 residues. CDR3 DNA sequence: TGTGCCAGCAGCTTGGGGGGTGAGCAGTACTTC. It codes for CASSLGGEQYF.

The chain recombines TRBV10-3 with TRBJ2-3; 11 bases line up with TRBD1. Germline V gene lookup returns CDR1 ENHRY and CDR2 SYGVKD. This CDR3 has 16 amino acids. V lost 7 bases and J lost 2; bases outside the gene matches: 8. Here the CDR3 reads CAITTGTGGSTDTQYF. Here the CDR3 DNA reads TGTGCCATCACCACCGGGACAGGGGGATCCACAGATACGCAGTATTTT.

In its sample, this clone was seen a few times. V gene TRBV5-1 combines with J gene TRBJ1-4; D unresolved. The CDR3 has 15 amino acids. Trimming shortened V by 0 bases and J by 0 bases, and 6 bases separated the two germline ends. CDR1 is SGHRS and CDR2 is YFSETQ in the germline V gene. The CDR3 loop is CASSLAAATNEKLFF. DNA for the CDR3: TGCGCCAGCAGCTTGGCGGCAGCAACTAATGAAAAACTGTTTTTT.

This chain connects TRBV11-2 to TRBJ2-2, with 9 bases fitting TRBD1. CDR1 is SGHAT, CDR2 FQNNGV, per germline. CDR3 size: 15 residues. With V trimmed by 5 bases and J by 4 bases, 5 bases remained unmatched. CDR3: CASSLLTGGTGELFF. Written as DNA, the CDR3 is TGTGCCAGCAGCCTCCTGACAGGGGGCACCGGGGAGCTGTTTTTT. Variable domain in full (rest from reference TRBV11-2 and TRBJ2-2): EAGVAQSPRYKIIEKRQSVAFWCNPISGHATLYWYQQILGQGPKLLIQFQNNGVVDDSQLPKDRFSAERLKGVDSTLKIQPAKLEDSAVYLCASSLLTGGTGELFFGEGSRLTVL.

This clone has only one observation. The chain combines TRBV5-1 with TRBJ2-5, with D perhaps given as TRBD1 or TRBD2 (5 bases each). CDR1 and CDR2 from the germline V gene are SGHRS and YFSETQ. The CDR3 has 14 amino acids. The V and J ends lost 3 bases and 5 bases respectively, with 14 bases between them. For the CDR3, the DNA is TGCGCCAGCAGCTCGGGGCTGGGAGAGGAGACCCAGTACTTC. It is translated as CASSSGLGEETQYF.

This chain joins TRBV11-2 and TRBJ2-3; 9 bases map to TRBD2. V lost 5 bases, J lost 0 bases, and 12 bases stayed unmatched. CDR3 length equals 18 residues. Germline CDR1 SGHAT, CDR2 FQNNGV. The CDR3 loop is CASSIGWLAGRSTDTQYF. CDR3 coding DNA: TGTGCCAGCAGCATAGGCTGGCTAGCGGGGCGAAGCACAGATACGCAGTATTTT.

The CDR3 region has the DNA TGCGCCAGCAGCCAACAGGCCTATGGCTACACCTTC. Protein: CASSQQAYGYTF. This chain uses TRBV4-1 with TRBJ1-2; no clear D. Germline V gene sequence: CDR1 MGHRA, CDR2 YSYEKL. The CDR3 has 12 amino acids. The V gene lost 2 bases and the J gene lost 4 bases, with 5 bases spanning the gap.

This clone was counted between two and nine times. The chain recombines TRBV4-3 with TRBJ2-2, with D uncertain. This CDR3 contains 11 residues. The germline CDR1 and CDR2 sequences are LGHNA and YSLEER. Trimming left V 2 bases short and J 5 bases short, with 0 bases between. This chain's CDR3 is CASSQTGELFF. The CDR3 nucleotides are TGCGCCAGCAGCCAAACCGGGGAGCTGTTTTTT.

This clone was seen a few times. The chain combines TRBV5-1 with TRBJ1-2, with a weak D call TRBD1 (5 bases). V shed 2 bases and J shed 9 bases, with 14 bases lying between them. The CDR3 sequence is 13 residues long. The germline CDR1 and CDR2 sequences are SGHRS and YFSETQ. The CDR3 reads CASSLRGGASYTF. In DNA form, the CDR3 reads TGCGCCAGCAGCTTAAGAGGAGGGGCGAGCTACACCTTC.

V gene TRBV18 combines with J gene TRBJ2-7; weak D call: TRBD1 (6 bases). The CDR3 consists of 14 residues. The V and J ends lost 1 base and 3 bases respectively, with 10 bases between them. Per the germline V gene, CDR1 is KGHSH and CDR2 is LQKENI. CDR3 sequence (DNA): TGTGCCAGCTCACCACAGGCACAGGGCTACGAGCAGTACTTC. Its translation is CASSPQAQGYEQYF.

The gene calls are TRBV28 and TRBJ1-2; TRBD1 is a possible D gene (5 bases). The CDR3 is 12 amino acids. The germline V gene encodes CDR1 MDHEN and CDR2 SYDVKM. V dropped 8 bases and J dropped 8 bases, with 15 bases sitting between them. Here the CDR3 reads CASGGLGRGYTF. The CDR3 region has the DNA TGTGCCAGCGGGGGTCTCGGTCGGGGCTACACCTTC.

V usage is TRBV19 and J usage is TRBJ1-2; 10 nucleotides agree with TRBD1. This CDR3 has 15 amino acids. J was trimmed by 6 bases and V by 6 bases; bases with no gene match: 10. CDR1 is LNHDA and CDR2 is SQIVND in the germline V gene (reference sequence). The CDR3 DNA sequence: TGTGCCAGTAGGAGCACGGGGACAGGGGTTAATGGCTACACCTTC. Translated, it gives CASRSTGTGVNGYTF.

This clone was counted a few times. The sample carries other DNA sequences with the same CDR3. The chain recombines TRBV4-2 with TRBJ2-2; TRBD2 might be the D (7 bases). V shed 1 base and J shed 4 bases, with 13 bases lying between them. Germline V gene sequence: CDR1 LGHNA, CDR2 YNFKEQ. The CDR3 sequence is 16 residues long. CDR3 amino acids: CASSQARGGGTGELFF. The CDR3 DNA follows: TGTGCCAGCAGCCAAGCTCGCGGGGGCGGCACCGGGGAGCTGTTTTTT.

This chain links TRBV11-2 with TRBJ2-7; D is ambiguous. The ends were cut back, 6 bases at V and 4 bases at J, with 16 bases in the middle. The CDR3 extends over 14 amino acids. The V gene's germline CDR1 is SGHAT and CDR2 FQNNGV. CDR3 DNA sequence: TGTGCCAGCAGTTCTGACCCTGGCTCGTACGAGCAGTACTTC. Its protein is CASSSDPGSYEQYF.

The CDR3 here is CASSLSRFAYEQYF. CDR3 bases: TGTGCCAGCAGCTTATCCAGGTTTGCCTACGAGCAGTACTTC. V usage is TRBV7-2 and J usage is TRBJ2-7; D is unclear. CDR1 SGHTA and CDR2 FQGNSA come from the germline V gene. V lost 2 bases and J lost 2, with 10 bases in between. The CDR3 has 14 residues.

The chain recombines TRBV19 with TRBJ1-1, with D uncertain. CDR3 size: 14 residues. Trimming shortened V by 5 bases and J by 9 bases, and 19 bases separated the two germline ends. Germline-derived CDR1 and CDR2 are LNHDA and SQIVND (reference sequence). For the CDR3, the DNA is TGTGCCAGTAGTTTCGCCCGGACTGGGAGGAAAGCTTTCTTT. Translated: CASSFARTGRKAFF. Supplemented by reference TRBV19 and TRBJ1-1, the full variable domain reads DGGITQSPKYLFRKEGQNVTLSCEQNLNHDAMYWYRQDPGQGLRLIYYSQIVNDFQKGDIAEGYSVSREKKESFPLTVTSAQKNPTAFYLCASSFARTGRKAFFGQGTRLTVV.

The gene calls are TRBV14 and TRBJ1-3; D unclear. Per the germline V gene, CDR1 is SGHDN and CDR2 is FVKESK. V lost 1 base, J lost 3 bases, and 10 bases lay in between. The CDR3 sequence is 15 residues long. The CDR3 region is CASSQVYTFGNTIYF. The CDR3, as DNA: TGTGCCAGCAGCCAAGTCTACACCTTTGGAAACACCATATATTTT.

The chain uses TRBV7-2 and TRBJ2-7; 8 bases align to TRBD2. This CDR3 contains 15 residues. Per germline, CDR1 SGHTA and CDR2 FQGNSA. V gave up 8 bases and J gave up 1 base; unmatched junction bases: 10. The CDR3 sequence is CASCWGGGGSYEQYF. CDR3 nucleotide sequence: TGTGCCAGCTGCTGGGGCGGCGGGGGGTCCTACGAGCAGTACTTC.

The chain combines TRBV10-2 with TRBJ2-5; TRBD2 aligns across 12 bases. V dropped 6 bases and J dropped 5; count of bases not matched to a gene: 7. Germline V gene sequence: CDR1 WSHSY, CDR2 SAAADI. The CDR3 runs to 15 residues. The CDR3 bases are TGCGCCAGCAGGGCTAGCGGGGGGGCATCGGAGACCCAGTACTTC. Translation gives CASRASGGASETQYF.

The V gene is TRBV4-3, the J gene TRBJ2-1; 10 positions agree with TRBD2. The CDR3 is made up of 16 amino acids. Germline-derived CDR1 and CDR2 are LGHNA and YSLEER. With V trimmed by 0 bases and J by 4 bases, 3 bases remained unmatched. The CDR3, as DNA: TGCGCCAGCAGCCAAGATATTAGCGGGGGGTACAATGAGCAGTTCTTC. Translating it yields CASSQDISGGYNEQFF.

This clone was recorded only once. In DNA form, the CDR3 reads TGTGCCAGCAGCTTAAGCACTAGCGGGGGGGCCGAGCAGTTCTTC. Its protein is CASSLSTSGGAEQFF. The V call is TRBV7-8, the J call TRBJ2-1; TRBD2 agrees at 13 bases. The CDR3 has 15 amino acids. CDR1 and CDR2 (germline): SGHVS, FQNEAQ. J was trimmed by 10 bases and V by 2 bases; bases with no gene match: 5.